These 29 T cell receptor beta chains came from one sample sequenced in a study of read filtering for tumor transcriptome and immune sequencing (TCRdb year 2020). The instrument given in TCRdb is Illumina HiSeq 4000. TCR libraries were constructed from 400 ng RNA using the Immunoverse kit, and molecular barcoded adaptors covering alpha/delta and beta/gamma chains were employed. TCRdb handled the public reads itself, with Q25 trimming in fastp and clone calling in MiXCR, and kept productive beta chains. Identical CDR3 protein sequences are pooled into one entry, listed with their most common genes and DNA. The table for this sample lists around 130,000 distinct CDR3 sequences; 13% of them were counted only once. In total, the top ten clones hold 11% of the sample. The sample taken for sequencing was a population of CD138-negative cells sorted from bone marrow. Per the publication, the cell subset or site label means: bone marrow mononuclear cells depleted of CD138+ plasma/myeloma cells by negative magnetic selection. Receptors were obtained from a donor over 35 with multiple myeloma.

This chain links TRBV5-1 with TRBJ1-5; maybe TRBD1 (5 bases). The CDR3 extends over 14 amino acids. The germline CDR1 and CDR2 sequences are SGHRS and YFSETQ. Trimming cost V 5 bases and J 5 bases, with 14 bases left between them. In DNA form, the CDR3 reads TGCGCCAGCAGTGCGGATGGGGCGGATCAGCCCCAGCATTTT. It codes for CASSADGADQPQHF.

The sample holds many counts of this clonotype. V gene TRBV7-8 combines with J gene TRBJ2-2; 7 positions agree with TRBD1. Germline V lookup: CDR1 SGHVS, CDR2 FQNEAQ. CDR3 size: 20 residues. J lost 6 bases, V lost 4 bases, and 23 bases had no gene match. CDR3 amino acids: CASSSTRQGRMNMRAGELFF. Written as DNA, the CDR3 is TGTGCCAGCAGCTCAACTCGACAGGGTCGGATGAACATGAGGGCCGGGGAGCTGTTTTTT.

This clonotype was detected once. The chain combines TRBV4-1 with TRBJ2-2; possibly TRBD1 for D (6 bases). The germline CDR1 and CDR2 sequences are MGHRA and YSYEKL. There are 15 residues in the CDR3. With 4 bases removed from V and 7 bases from J, the gap between germline ends came to 16 bases. The CDR3 spells CASSPQGNIVGELFF. CDR3 sequence (DNA): TGCGCCAGCAGCCCCCAGGGGAATATAGTCGGGGAGCTGTTTTTT.

The chain recombines TRBV5-1 with TRBJ1-3; D ambiguous. The CDR3 totals 14 residues. The germline V and J ends were trimmed by 4 bases and 5 bases, with 13 bases remaining between them. Germline CDR1 and CDR2: SGHRS and YFSETQ. In DNA form, the CDR3 reads TGCGCCAGCAGCGAGAGGGTTGATAGAAACACCATATATTTT. This gives the protein CASSERVDRNTIYF.

This clonotype was found many times. This chain joins TRBV28 and TRBJ1-1; D uncertain. V was cut by 7 bases and J by 7 bases, with 10 bases left in between. Germline V lookup: CDR1 MDHEN, CDR2 SYDVKM. There are 11 residues in the CDR3. CDR3 loop: CASIYAGEAFF. DNA for the CDR3: TGTGCCAGCATTTATGCAGGTGAAGCTTTCTTT.

This clonotype was seen at least ten times. The chain is built from TRBV5-1 and TRBJ1-1; D perhaps matches TRBD1 (5 bases). V lost 7 bases and J 4 bases, leaving 17 bases between the germline ends. Germline CDR1 and CDR2: SGHRS and YFSETQ. The CDR3 length is 14 residues. The CDR3 here is CASSELGVATEAFF. In DNA, the CDR3 is TGCGCCAGCTCGGAGCTAGGGGTTGCCACTGAAGCTTTCTTT.

This clonotype was seen at least ten times. The chain employs TRBV5-1 and TRBJ2-1, with 7 positions matching TRBD2. This CDR3 spans 15 amino acids. V gave up 4 bases and J gave up 0 bases; unmatched junction bases: 4. CDR1 and CDR2 from the germline V gene are SGHRS and YFSETQ. DNA of the CDR3: TGCGCCAGCAGCCCAAGCGGGACCTCCTACAATGAGCAGTTCTTC. Translated, it gives CASSPSGTSYNEQFF.

Many counts were recorded for this clonotype. Here the CDR3 reads CASSLAPGTSSYNEQFF. The CDR3 DNA sequence: TGTGCCAGCAGCTTAGCGCCGGGGACTAGCTCCTACAATGAGCAGTTCTTC. V usage is TRBV7-2 and J usage is TRBJ2-1; 8 bases fit TRBD2. The CDR3 has 17 residues. Germline CDR1 and CDR2: SGHTA and FQGNSA. Trimming took 0 bases from V and 0 from J; bases not matched to a gene: 4.

Ten or more counts support this clonotype. V and J are TRBV7-9 and TRBJ2-3, with D possibly matching TRBD1 (6 bases). With 2 bases removed from V and 2 bases from J, the gap between germline ends came to 17 bases. CDR1 is SEHNR, CDR2 FQNEAQ, per germline (reference sequence). The CDR3 spans 17 residues. CDR3 in DNA: TGTGCCAGCAGCTTAAGGGGGACGGTGGTCTCCACAGATACGCAGTATTTT. Translated, it gives CASSLRGTVVSTDTQYF.

This clonotype was observed many times. The rearrangement uses TRBV11-2 and TRBJ2-3; D gene unclear. The germline V and J ends were trimmed by 2 bases and 0 bases, with 3 bases remaining between them. CDR1 is SGHAT and CDR2 is FQNNGV in the germline V gene. This CDR3 has 13 residues. The CDR3 coding sequence is TGTGCCAGCAGCTTACCAAGCACAGATACGCAGTATTTT. Its protein product is CASSLPSTDTQYF. Variable domain in full (rest from reference TRBV11-2 and TRBJ2-3): EAGVAQSPRYKIIEKRQSVAFWCNPISGHATLYWYQQILGQGPKLLIQFQNNGVVDDSQLPKDRFSAERLKGVDSTLKIQPAKLEDSAVYLCASSLPSTDTQYFGPGTRLTVL.

This clonotype was detected ten times or more. The chain recombines TRBV10-2 with TRBJ1-1, with 9 bases aligning to TRBD1. Germline assignment: CDR1 WSHSY and CDR2 SAAADI. V lost 0 bases and J lost 9; bases outside the gene matches: 2. The CDR3 length is 13 residues. CDR3 bases: TGCGCCAGCAGTGAGTCGGGACAGGGTAAAGCTTTCTTT. Protein sequence: CASSESGQGKAFF.

Ten or more counts support this clonotype. The rearrangement joins TRBV30 to TRBJ2-7; 8 nucleotides align to TRBD2. The ends lost 5 bases at V and 2 bases at J; junction bases unmatched: 5. The CDR3 has 13 amino acids. Germline lookup yields CDR1 GTSNPN and CDR2 SVGIG (reference sequence). In nucleotides, the CDR3 is TGTGCCTGGGACCAGCGGGGGACCTACGAGCAGTACTTC. Translation gives CAWDQRGTYEQYF.

This clonotype was seen at least ten times. The chain links TRBV21-1 to TRBJ1-2; TRBD1, the table's D call, was not compared with the DNA. TRBV21-1 corresponds to a pseudogene. The CDR3 sequence is 16 residues long. CDR3 loop: CASSRTGQHPNYGYTF. The DNA of the CDR3 is TGTGCCAGCAGCAGGACGGGACAGCACCCTAACTATGGCTACACCTTC.

This clonotype was seen many times. V gene TRBV7-2 combines with J gene TRBJ2-3; 13 bases line up with TRBD2. The junction had 9 bases not matched to a gene; V was cut back by 5 bases and J by 4 bases. Germline-derived CDR1 and CDR2 are SGHTA and FQGNSA. This CDR3 has 17 residues. The CDR3 sequence is CASSPRTSGSGADTQYF. The CDR3 nucleotides are TGTGCCAGCAGCCCGCGGACTAGCGGGAGTGGGGCAGATACGCAGTATTTT.

This clonotype was observed at least ten times. The chain has TRBV28 and TRBJ2-1; no clear D. Germline values: CDR1 MDHEN, CDR2 SYDVKM. Trimming pared 8 bases from V and 4 bases from J, leaving 15 bases between. This CDR3 is 14 amino acids long. The CDR3 reads CASGKDLRYNEQFF. As DNA, the CDR3 is TGTGCCAGCGGAAAGGACCTCCGATACAATGAGCAGTTCTTC.

This clonotype was picked up many times. The chain has TRBV20-1 and TRBJ2-5; D is ambiguous. Trimming left V 3 bases short and J 5 bases short, with 4 bases between. This CDR3 comprises 10 residues. Germline values: CDR1 DFQATT, CDR2 SNEGSKA (reference sequence). The CDR3 coding sequence is TGCAGTGCTAGTCCCGAGACCCAGTACTTC. Translated: CSASPETQYF.

This clonotype was seen ten or more times. The chain joins TRBV3-1 to TRBJ1-2; D is unclear. Germline V gene data show CDR1 as LGHDT and CDR2 as YNNKEL (reference sequence). Trimming left V 4 bases short and J 2 bases short, with 8 bases between. CDR3 length equals 13 residues. The CDR3, as DNA: TGTGCCAGCAGCCCGGACCTAAACTATGGCTACACCTTC. Translating gives CASSPDLNYGYTF.

This clonotype was detected ten times or more. The J gene is TRBJ2-1, the V gene TRBV19, with TRBD2 matching 13 bases. Germline loops: CDR1 LNHDA, CDR2 SQIVND (reference sequence). The CDR3 is made up of 17 amino acids. Trimming cost V 4 bases and J 7 bases; bases outside gene matches: 10. Here the CDR3 DNA reads TGTGCCAGTAGTACCTCACTGACTAGCGGGAGGACTAATGAGCAGTTCTTC. This sequence encodes CASSTSLTSGRTNEQFF.

In this sample, this clonotype turned up many times. The J gene is TRBJ2-3, the V gene TRBV7-2, with 7 nucleotides matching TRBD2. The CDR3 extends over 15 amino acids. Germline V gene lookup returns CDR1 SGHTA and CDR2 FQGNSA. The junction had 5 bases not matched to a gene; V was cut back by 5 bases and J by 0 bases. For the CDR3, the DNA is TGTGCCAGCAGCATTAGCGGGCAGAGCACAGATACGCAGTATTTT. Translation gives CASSISGQSTDTQYF.

Remarks on this clonotype: A much larger clone lies a single base off, so this may be a read error. The gene calls are TRBV6-1 and TRBJ1-1; D ambiguous. This CDR3 contains 15 residues. Germline V gives CDR1 MNHNS, CDR2 SASEGT. Deletions cut 8 bases from V and 4 bases from J, with 20 bases between. As DNA, the CDR3 is TGTGCCAGCGATCAGGCGGCTGCGGGCTGCACTGAAGCTTTCTTT. It yields the protein CASDQAAAGCTEAFF.

The CDR3 coding sequence is TGTGCCAGCAGCTCCTTTAGCGGGAGTACTCGAGAGCAGTACTTC. Its protein is CASSSFSGSTREQYF. The chain employs TRBV7-8 and TRBJ2-7; 9 nucleotides match TRBD2. With V trimmed by 4 bases and J by 7 bases, 11 bases remained unmatched. CDR1 and CDR2 (germline): SGHVS, FQNEAQ. The CDR3 is made up of 15 amino acids.

This clonotype has a count of ten or more. The chain combines TRBV5-6 with TRBJ2-3; TRBD1 aligns across 10 bases. The CDR3 totals 15 residues. The V segment lost 4 bases and the J segment 5 bases; nucleotides outside the gene matches: 7. Germline CDR1 and CDR2: SGHDT and YYEEEE. The CDR3 DNA sequence: TGTGCCAGCAGCGGGGGACAGGGGCCTGGAGATACGCAGTATTTT. As protein: CASSGGQGPGDTQYF. Drawing the rest from reference TRBV5-6 and TRBJ2-3, the complete variable domain is DAGVTQSPTHLIKTRGQQVTLRCSPKSGHDTVSWYQQALGQGPQFIFQYYEEEERQRGNFPDRFSGHQFPNYSSELNVNALLLGDSALYLCASSGGQGPGDTQYFGPGTRLTVL.

This clonotype was observed at least ten times. The rearrangement uses TRBV7-2 and TRBJ2-5; D is possibly TRBD1 (5 bases). Germline loops: CDR1 SGHTA, CDR2 FQGNSA. This CDR3 region has 15 residues. The V end lost 0 bases, the J end lost 4 bases, and 12 bases lay between the germline ends. For the CDR3, the DNA is TGTGCCAGCAGCTTAGCCTTAGGGGTGGGAGAGACCCAGTACTTC. It translates to CASSLALGVGETQYF.

This clonotype appeared many times. This chain joins TRBV29-1 and TRBJ2-7; a weak D match, TRBD2 (5 bases). V was shortened by 4 bases and J by 6 bases, with 13 bases between the two germline ends. The germline CDR1 and CDR2 sequences are SQVTM and ANQGSEA. The CDR3 has 12 amino acids. In DNA form, the CDR3 reads TGCAGCGTTGTATTGCGGGTTAGCGAGCAGTACTTC. Its translation is CSVVLRVSEQYF.

The sample holds a few counts of this clonotype. V is TRBV12-3 or TRBV12-4 and J is TRBJ1-1, with D uncertain. CDR3 length: 13 amino acids. With 3 bases removed from V and 5 bases from J, the gap between germline ends came to 10 bases. In DNA, the CDR3 is TGTGCCAGCAGTTTCAGAGGAGGGACTGAAGCTTTCTTT. This codes for CASSFRGGTEAFF.

This clonotype was detected ten times or more. The chain has TRBV5-1 and TRBJ2-1; 15 nucleotides agree with TRBD2. Germline V lookup: CDR1 SGHRS, CDR2 YFSETQ. The CDR3 covers 17 residues. The V and J ends lost 6 bases and 6 bases, in that order; junction bases with no gene match: 10. CDR3 sequence: CASNEGLAGGAGNEQFF. In nucleotides, the CDR3 is TGCGCCAGCAACGAGGGACTAGCGGGAGGAGCAGGCAATGAGCAGTTCTTC.

The genes are TRBV7-2 and TRBJ2-5, with 9 bases that match TRBD2. Germline assignment: CDR1 SGHTA and CDR2 FQGNSA. After removal of 2 bases from V and 4 bases from J, the junction contained 11 bases not matched to a gene. The CDR3 length is 17 residues. In DNA, the CDR3 is TGTGCCAGCAGCTTAAGGTCAGCGGGAGGTACCAGAGAGACCCAGTACTTC. It specifies CASSLRSAGGTRETQYF.

Comment on this clonotype: A much larger clone sits a single nucleotide away, making a read error possible. The V and J genes are TRBV4-2 and TRBJ2-1; 7 bases are shared with TRBD2. Germline CDR1 LGHNA, CDR2 YNFKEQ. The CDR3 is made up of 16 amino acids. Here the CDR3 DNA reads TGTGACAGCAGCCAAGGCGAAGCGGGGACCTACAATGAGCAGTTCTTC. Amino acid sequence: CDSSQGEAGTYNEQFF.

This clonotype has ten or more counts. The V gene is TRBV12-3 or TRBV12-4, the J gene TRBJ1-5, with D possibly TRBD1 on 5 matching bases. CDR3 length: 18 residues. Deletions cut 6 bases from V and 0 bases from J, with 21 bases between. CDR3 coding DNA: TGTGCCAGCAGCCCCACCCGGCAGGGAAGTTATAGCAATCAGCCCCAGCATTTT. It encodes CASSPTRQGSYSNQPQHF.